A selection of T cell receptor beta chains follows, all from one sample in a study of blood T cell repertoires in COVID-19. Measured with immunoSEQ multiplex PCR; TCRdb has only the in-frame clones, and not every one. The sample lists more than 300,000 clones, around 89% seen once, with about 1% in the top ten. Sequencing input: peripheral blood. Source of these receptors: a woman aged 40-49 years with COVID-19, enrolled during active disease. Each CDR3 is given with its conserved first and last residue. D genes are given only for firm matches. Only part of the rows carry a size: once, few, many, or a class if the clone is expanded.

V gene: TRBV11-2; D gene: TRBD1; J gene: TRBJ2-7; clone size: .; CDR3 protein: CASSLGTGAEQYF; CDR3 DNA: TGTGCCAGCAGCTTAGGAACAGGGGCCGAGCAGTACTTC
V gene: TRBV3-1/TRBV3-2; D gene: .; J gene: TRBJ2-1; clone size: .; CDR3 protein: CASSQDTKRRYNEQFF; CDR3 DNA: TGTGCCAGCAGCCAAGATACCAAGCGGAGATACAATGAGCAGTTCTTC
V gene: TRBV6-6; D gene: TRBD1; J gene: TRBJ2-6; clone size: once; CDR3 protein: CASSRGWRQGASGANVLTF; CDR3 DNA: TGTGCCAGCAGCCGAGGTTGGCGACAGGGGGCGTCTGGGGCCAACGTCCTGACTTTC
V gene: TRBV2; D gene: .; J gene: TRBJ1-1; clone size: .; CDR3 protein: CASSEALRVGNTEAFF; CDR3 DNA: TGTGCCAGCAGTGAAGCGCTTCGGGTAGGGAACACTGAAGCTTTCTTT
V gene: TRBV7-6; D gene: .; J gene: TRBJ1-1; clone size: few; CDR3 protein: CASSPVTGSVEAFF; CDR3 DNA: TGTGCCAGCAGCCCAGTGACAGGCTCAGTTGAAGCTTTCTTT
V gene: TRBV7-2; D gene: TRBD2; J gene: TRBJ2-2; clone size: .; CDR3 protein: CASSLVRASGTGELFF; CDR3 DNA: TGTGCCAGCAGCTTAGTCAGGGCTAGCGGGACCGGGGAGCTGTTTTTT
V gene: TRBV2; D gene: .; J gene: TRBJ1-2; clone size: .; CDR3 protein: CASSEARIPQGHYGYTF; CDR3 DNA: TGTGCCAGCAGTGAAGCCCGGATCCCCCAGGGTCACTATGGCTACACCTTC
V gene: TRBV14; D gene: TRBD2; J gene: TRBJ2-1; clone size: .; CDR3 protein: CASSQYRPGLAGSNEQFF; CDR3 DNA: TGTGCCAGCAGCCAATACAGACCGGGACTAGCGGGAAGCAATGAGCAGTTCTTC
V gene: TRBV19; D gene: TRBD2; J gene: TRBJ2-3; clone size: .; CDR3 protein: CASTPIWTSGRSDTQYF; CDR3 DNA: TGTGCCAGTACACCGATTTGGACTAGCGGGAGATCAGATACGCAGTATTTT
V gene: TRBV4-3; D gene: TRBD2; J gene: TRBJ2-7; clone size: .; CDR3 protein: CASSPLPLAGGSYEQYF; CDR3 DNA: TGCGCCAGCAGCCCCCTGCCGCTAGCGGGGGGCTCCTACGAGCAGTACTTC
V gene: TRBV29-1; D gene: TRBD1; J gene: TRBJ1-3; clone size: .; CDR3 protein: CSVVLQGRGGTIYF; CDR3 DNA: TGCAGCGTTGTCCTACAGGGGAGAGGAGGCACCATATATTTT
V gene: TRBV6-2/TRBV6-3; D gene: TRBD1; J gene: TRBJ1-2; clone size: .; CDR3 protein: CASSYVDRASYTF; CDR3 DNA: TGTGCCAGCAGTTACGTGGACAGGGCAAGCTACACCTTC
V gene: TRBV5-5; D gene: TRBD1; J gene: TRBJ1-5; clone size: .; CDR3 protein: CASSPTGTGGLQPQHF; CDR3 DNA: TGTGCCAGCAGCCCGACAGGGACAGGGGGCCTTCAGCCCCAGCATTTT
V gene: TRBV13; D gene: .; J gene: TRBJ2-2; clone size: .; CDR3 protein: CASRLTGNANTGELFF; CDR3 DNA: TGTGCCAGCAGGCTTACAGGGAACGCGAACACCGGGGAGCTGTTTTTT
V gene: TRBV19; D gene: TRBD1; J gene: TRBJ1-2; clone size: .; CDR3 protein: CASSMTGGNYGYTF; CDR3 DNA: TGTGCCAGTAGTATGACAGGGGGCAACTATGGCTACACCTTC
V gene: TRBV19; D gene: .; J gene: TRBJ2-1; clone size: .; CDR3 protein: CASSMMRGNEQFF; CDR3 DNA: TGTGCCAGTAGTATGATGAGGGGGAATGAGCAGTTCTTC
V gene: TRBV28; D gene: .; J gene: TRBJ1-5; clone size: .; CDR3 protein: CATSHSNQPQHF; CDR3 DNA: TGTGCCACCAGCCATAGCAATCAGCCCCAGCATTTT
V gene: TRBV13; D gene: TRBD1; J gene: TRBJ2-7; clone size: few; CDR3 protein: CASSFLSDRGSEQYF; CDR3 DNA: TGTGCCAGCAGTTTCCTGAGTGACAGGGGTTCCGAGCAGTACTTC
V gene: TRBV4-2; D gene: TRBD1; J gene: TRBJ1-2; clone size: .; CDR3 protein: CASSQVRGTGDFGYTF; CDR3 DNA: TGTGCCAGCAGCCAAGTGAGGGGGACAGGGGATTTTGGCTACACCTTC
V gene: TRBV11-1; D gene: .; J gene: TRBJ1-2; clone size: .; CDR3 protein: CASSLPGLEGVGYTF; CDR3 DNA: TGTGCCAGCAGCTTACCGGGCCTAGAAGGGGTAGGCTACACCTTC
V gene: TRBV28; D gene: .; J gene: TRBJ2-5; clone size: .; CDR3 protein: CASSLTGLQETQYF; CDR3 DNA: TGTGCCAGCAGTTTAACGGGTTTACAAGAGACCCAGTACTTC
V gene: TRBV10-3; D gene: .; J gene: TRBJ2-5; clone size: .; CDR3 protein: CAISEWEAGQETQYF; CDR3 DNA: TGTGCCATCAGTGAGTGGGAAGCGGGCCAAGAGACCCAGTACTTC
V gene: TRBV5-1; D gene: TRBD2; J gene: TRBJ2-3; clone size: .; CDR3 protein: CASSLAGRADTQYF; CDR3 DNA: TGCGCCAGCAGCTTGGCGGGGAGGGCAGATACGCAGTATTTT
V gene: TRBV27; D gene: .; J gene: TRBJ1-6; clone size: .; CDR3 protein: CASSARVSSYNSPLHF; CDR3 DNA: TGTGCCAGCAGCGCTCGTGTGAGCTCCTATAATTCACCCCTCCACTTT
V gene: TRBV7-2; D gene: TRBD2; J gene: TRBJ2-1; clone size: .; CDR3 protein: CASSGPSGGALYNEQFF; CDR3 DNA: TGTGCCAGCAGCGGCCCTAGCGGGGGGGCCTTATACAATGAGCAGTTCTTC
V gene: TRBV2; D gene: TRBD1; J gene: TRBJ2-2; clone size: .; CDR3 protein: CASSVRPGQGNTGELFF; CDR3 DNA: TGTGCCAGCAGTGTTCGGCCGGGACAGGGGAACACCGGGGAGCTGTTTTTT
V gene: TRBV15; D gene: TRBD2; J gene: TRBJ2-3; clone size: .; CDR3 protein: CATSRAIATSGDDTQYF; CDR3 DNA: TGTGCCACCAGCAGAGCCATCGCGACTAGCGGCGACGATACGCAGTATTTT
V gene: TRBV9; D gene: TRBD1; J gene: TRBJ1-5; clone size: .; CDR3 protein: CASSASGGRGQPQHF; CDR3 DNA: TGTGCCAGCAGCGCCTCAGGGGGGAGAGGTCAGCCCCAGCATTTT
V gene: TRBV27; D gene: TRBD1; J gene: TRBJ2-1; clone size: .; CDR3 protein: CASSSNSGTESSYNEQFF; CDR3 DNA: TGTGCCAGCAGTTCGAACTCCGGGACAGAGAGCTCCTACAATGAGCAGTTCTTC
V gene: TRBV6-6; D gene: TRBD1; J gene: TRBJ1-4; clone size: .; CDR3 protein: CASSRGQPGATNEKLFF; CDR3 DNA: TGTGCCAGCAGTCGGGGACAGCCCGGTGCAACTAATGAAAAACTGTTTTTT
V gene: TRBV11-1; D gene: .; J gene: TRBJ1-1; clone size: .; CDR3 protein: CASGELHTEAFF; CDR3 DNA: TGTGCCAGCGGGGAGCTCCACACTGAAGCTTTCTTT
V gene: TRBV3-1/TRBV3-2; D gene: .; J gene: TRBJ1-4; clone size: .; CDR3 protein: CASNFGVASSNEKLFF; CDR3 DNA: TGTGCCAGCAATTTCGGGGTGGCGTCTTCTAATGAAAAACTGTTTTTT
V gene: TRBV28; D gene: TRBD2; J gene: TRBJ2-3; clone size: .; CDR3 protein: CASRAGGTTDTQYF; CDR3 DNA: TGTGCCAGCAGGGCGGGAGGCACCACAGATACGCAGTATTTT
V gene: TRBV5-8; D gene: TRBD1; J gene: TRBJ2-5; clone size: .; CDR3 protein: CASSLGQGSQETQYF; CDR3 DNA: TGTGCCAGCAGCTTGGGACAGGGGTCCCAAGAGACCCAGTACTTC
V gene: TRBV5-1; D gene: TRBD1; J gene: TRBJ1-2; clone size: .; CDR3 protein: CASALGTDDGYTF; CDR3 DNA: TGCGCCAGCGCCTTAGGGACAGACGATGGCTACACCTTC
V gene: TRBV6-5; D gene: .; J gene: TRBJ2-1; clone size: .; CDR3 protein: CASSFRTSRGNEQFF; CDR3 DNA: TGTGCCAGCAGTTTTCGGACTAGCAGGGGGAATGAGCAGTTCTTC
V gene: TRBV11-2; D gene: TRBD2; J gene: TRBJ2-5; clone size: .; CDR3 protein: CASSLGGRGQETQYF; CDR3 DNA: TGTGCCAGCAGCTTAGGGGGGAGGGGCCAAGAGACCCAGTACTTC
V gene: TRBV4-3; D gene: TRBD2; J gene: TRBJ2-1; clone size: once; CDR3 protein: CASSQGFGGGDSSYNEQFF; CDR3 DNA: TGCGCCAGCAGCCAAGGCTTCGGCGGGGGGGACTCGTCCTACAATGAGCAGTTCTTC
V gene: TRBV21-1; D gene: .; J gene: TRBJ2-7; clone size: .; CDR3 protein: CASSKTLRTVYEQYF; CDR3 DNA: TGTGCCAGCAGCAAAACGTTAAGGACAGTATACGAGCAGTACTTC
V gene: TRBV6-5; D gene: .; J gene: TRBJ2-7; clone size: .; CDR3 protein: CASSLVNRLGEQYF; CDR3 DNA: TGTGCCAGCAGTTTAGTTAACAGGCTGGGCGAGCAGTACTTC
V gene: TRBV9; D gene: TRBD1; J gene: TRBJ1-3; clone size: .; CDR3 protein: CASSVGQGAGNTIYF; CDR3 DNA: TGTGCCAGCAGCGTAGGACAGGGGGCTGGAAACACCATATATTTT
V gene: TRBV5-1; D gene: TRBD2; J gene: TRBJ2-1; clone size: .; CDR3 protein: CASSRTGLAGINEQFF; CDR3 DNA: TGCGCCAGCAGCCGTACCGGACTAGCGGGAATTAATGAGCAGTTCTTC
V gene: TRBV28; D gene: .; J gene: TRBJ2-7; clone size: .; CDR3 protein: CASSLPGGIGYEQYF; CDR3 DNA: TGTGCCAGCAGTTTGCCAGGGGGGATCGGCTACGAGCAGTACTTC
V gene: TRBV7-9; D gene: TRBD2; J gene: TRBJ2-1; clone size: .; CDR3 protein: CASSPGKTGLAGMEEQFF; CDR3 DNA: TGTGCCAGCAGCCCAGGGAAAACAGGACTAGCCGGAATGGAGGAGCAGTTCTTC
V gene: TRBV12-5; D gene: TRBD1; J gene: TRBJ1-2; clone size: .; CDR3 protein: CASGPTKTPGQGAHGYTF; CDR3 DNA: TGTGCTAGTGGACCTACGAAAACCCCGGGACAGGGGGCGCATGGCTACACCTTC
V gene: TRBV5-5; D gene: .; J gene: TRBJ1-5; clone size: .; CDR3 protein: CASSLIAGSNQPQHF; CDR3 DNA: TGTGCCAGCAGCTTGATCGCGGGGTCCAATCAGCCCCAGCATTTT
V gene: TRBV5-1; D gene: .; J gene: TRBJ1-2; clone size: .; CDR3 protein: CASSPGLPEGYTF; CDR3 DNA: TGCGCCAGCAGCCCGGGACTCCCGGAAGGCTACACCTTC
V gene: TRBV6-2/TRBV6-3; D gene: TRBD2; J gene: TRBJ2-2; clone size: .; CDR3 protein: CASSYQTSASPGELFF; CDR3 DNA: TGTGCCAGCAGTTACCAAACTAGCGCCTCTCCCGGGGAGCTGTTTTTT
V gene: TRBV6-2/TRBV6-3; D gene: .; J gene: TRBJ2-2; clone size: few; CDR3 protein: CASSYPKGELTGELFF; CDR3 DNA: TGTGCCAGCAGTTACCCTAAAGGAGAGTTGACCGGGGAGCTGTTTTTT
V gene: TRBV25-1; D gene: TRBD1; J gene: TRBJ2-5; clone size: .; CDR3 protein: CASSELTGGAIETQYF; CDR3 DNA: TGTGCCAGCAGTGAGCTGACAGGGGGCGCGATAGAGACCCAGTACTTC